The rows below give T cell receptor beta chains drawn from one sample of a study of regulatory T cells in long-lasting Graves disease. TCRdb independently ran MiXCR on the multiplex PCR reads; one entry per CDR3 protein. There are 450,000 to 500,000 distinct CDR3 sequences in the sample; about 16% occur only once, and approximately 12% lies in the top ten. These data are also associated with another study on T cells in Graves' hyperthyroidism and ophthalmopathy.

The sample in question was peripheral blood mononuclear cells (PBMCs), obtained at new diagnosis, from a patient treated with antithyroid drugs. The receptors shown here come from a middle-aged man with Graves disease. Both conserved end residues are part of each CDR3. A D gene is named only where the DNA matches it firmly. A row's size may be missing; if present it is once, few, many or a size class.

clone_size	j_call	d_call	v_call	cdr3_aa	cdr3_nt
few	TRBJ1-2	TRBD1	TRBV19	CASRSPLDRDYGYTF	TGTGCCAGTAGATCCCCTCTTGACAGGGACTATGGCTACACCTTC
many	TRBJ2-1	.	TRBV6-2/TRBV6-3	CASSEVWVRVGGEQFF	TGTGCCAGCAGTGAAGTCTGGGTCAGGGTTGGGGGTGAGCAGTTCTTC
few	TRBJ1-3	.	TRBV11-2	CASSPTWDVRGNTIYF	TGTGCCAGCAGCCCCACCTGGGACGTGAGGGGAAACACCATATATTTT
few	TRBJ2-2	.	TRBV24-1	CATRQGTGELFF	TGTGCCACCAGACAGGGAACCGGGGAGCTGTTTTTT
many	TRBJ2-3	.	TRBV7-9	CASGSGAQYF	TGTGCCAGCGGATCGGGGGCACAGTATTTT
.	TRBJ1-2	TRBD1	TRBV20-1	CSAADRGRGGYTF	TGCAGTGCCGCGGACAGGGGACGTGGCGGCTACACCTTC
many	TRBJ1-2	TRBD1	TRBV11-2	CASTRTGGLGRNYGYTF	TGTGCCAGCACCAGGACAGGGGGACTCGGACGAAACTATGGCTACACCTTC
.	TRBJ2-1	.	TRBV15	CATSRDYGDNEQFF	TGTGCCACCAGCAGAGATTATGGCGACAATGAGCAGTTCTTC
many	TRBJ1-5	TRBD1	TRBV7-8	CASSRGTGSNQPQHF	TGTGCCAGCAGCCGCGGGACAGGCAGCAATCAGCCCCAGCATTTT
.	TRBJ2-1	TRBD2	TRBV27	CASMGQGTPGLAGAYNEQFF	TGTGCCAGCATGGGGCAGGGGACGCCGGGACTAGCGGGGGCCTACAATGAGCAGTTCTTC
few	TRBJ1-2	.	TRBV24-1	CATSDLSIDYGYTF	TGTGCCACCAGTGATTTATCCATCGACTATGGCTACACCTTC
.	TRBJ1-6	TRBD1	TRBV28	CASINGGEQGAPLHF	TGTGCCAGCATCAATGGGGGGGAACAGGGGGCACCCCTCCACTTT
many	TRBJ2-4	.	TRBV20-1	CSARGDPIAKNIQYF	TGCAGTGCTAGAGGGGATCCGATAGCCAAAAACATTCAGTACTTC
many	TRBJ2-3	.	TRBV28	CASSPGGWPDTQYF	TGTGCCAGCAGTCCCGGGGGCTGGCCAGATACGCAGTATTTT
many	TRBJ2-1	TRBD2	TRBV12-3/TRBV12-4	CASTLEAGYRNEQFF	TGTGCCAGCACCCTAGAAGCGGGATATCGGAATGAGCAGTTCTTC
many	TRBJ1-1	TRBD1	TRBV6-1	CASSERTGGLLKFMNTEAFF	TGTGCCAGCAGTGAGAGGACAGGGGGTCTTCTCAAATTCATGAACACTGAAGCTTTCTTT
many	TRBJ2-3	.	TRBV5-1	CASSLAFVTGTDTQYF	TGCGCCAGCAGCTTGGCCTTCGTGACGGGCACAGATACGCAGTATTTT
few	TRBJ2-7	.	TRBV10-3	CAISEGTHEQYF	TGTGCCATCAGTGAGGGGACCCACGAGCAGTACTTC
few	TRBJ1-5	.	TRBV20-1	CSAQPGEGNQPQHF	TGCAGTGCTCAACCGGGGGAGGGCAATCAGCCCCAGCATTTT
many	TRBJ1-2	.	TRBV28	CASSSWDDGYYGYTF	TGTGCCAGCAGTTCCTGGGACGATGGGTACTATGGCTACACCTTC
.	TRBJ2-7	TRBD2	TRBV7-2	CASSLSPGLAGEEQYF	TGTGCCAGCAGCTTAAGCCCGGGACTAGCGGGAGAGGAGCAGTACTTC
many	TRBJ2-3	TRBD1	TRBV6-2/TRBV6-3	CASSRDRNTDTQYF	TGTGCCAGCAGCCGGGACAGAAACACAGATACGCAGTATTTT
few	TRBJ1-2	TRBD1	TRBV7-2	CASSLGDRGTLGYTF	TGTGCCAGCAGCTTAGGGGACAGGGGGACCTTGGGCTACACCTTC
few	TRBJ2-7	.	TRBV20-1	CSARRPLSGASYEQYF	TGCAGTGCTCGGCGGCCCCTCAGCGGAGCTTCCTACGAGCAGTACTTC